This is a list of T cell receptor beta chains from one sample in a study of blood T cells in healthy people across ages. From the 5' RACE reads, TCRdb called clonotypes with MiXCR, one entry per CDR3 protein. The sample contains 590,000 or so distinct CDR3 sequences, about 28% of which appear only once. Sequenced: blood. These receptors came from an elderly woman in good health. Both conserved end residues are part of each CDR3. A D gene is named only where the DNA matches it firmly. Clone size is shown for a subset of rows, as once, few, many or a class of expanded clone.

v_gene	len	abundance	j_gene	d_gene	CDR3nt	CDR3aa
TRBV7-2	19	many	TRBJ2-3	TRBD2	TGTGCCAGCAGCTTATGGACCATAATGAGCGGGGAAACCAAGGTTCCGCAGTATTTT	CASSLWTIMSGETKVPQYF
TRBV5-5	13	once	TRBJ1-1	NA	TGTGCCAGCAGACTCCAGGACGGCACTGAAGCTTTCTTT	CASRLQDGTEAFF
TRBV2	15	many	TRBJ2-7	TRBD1	TGTGCCAGCAGTGGCCTCGGACAGGGTTCCTACGAGCAGTACTTC	CASSGLGQGSYEQYF
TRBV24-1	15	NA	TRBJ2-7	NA	TGTGCCACCAGTGATTCTAAGGGATTGAGGAATGAGCAGTACTTC	CATSDSKGLRNEQYF
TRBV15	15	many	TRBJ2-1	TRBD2	TGTGCCACCAGCAGTCACGGGGGGGGGAAGAATGAGCAGTTCTTC	CATSSHGGGKNEQFF
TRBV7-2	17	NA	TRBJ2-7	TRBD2	TGTGCCAGCAGCTTAAGGTATCACGCGGGAGGGAGATACGAGCAGTACTTC	CASSLRYHAGGRYEQYF
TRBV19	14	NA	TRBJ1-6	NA	TGTGCCAGTAGTATAGACGACAACGGTTCACCCCTCCACTTT	CASSIDDNGSPLHF
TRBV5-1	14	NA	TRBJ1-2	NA	TGCGCCAGCAGCTTGGGTTTGGGCCGGTTAGGCTACACCTTC	CASSLGLGRLGYTF
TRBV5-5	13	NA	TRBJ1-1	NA	TGTGCCAGCAGCTTCTACCTGGACACTGAAGCTTTCTTT	CASSFYLDTEAFF
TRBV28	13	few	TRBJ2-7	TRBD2	TGTGCCAGTCATAGCGGGGCCCCCTACGAGCAGTACTTC	CASHSGAPYEQYF
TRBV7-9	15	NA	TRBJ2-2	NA	TGTGCCAGCAGCTTAGGGGCAAGGGACACCGGGGAGCTGTTTTTT	CASSLGARDTGELFF
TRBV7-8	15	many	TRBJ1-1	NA	TGTGCCAGCAGCTTAGGCCGAGGAGAGAACACTGAAGCTTTCTTT	CASSLGRGENTEAFF
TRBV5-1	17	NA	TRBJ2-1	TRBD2	TGCGCCAGCAGCCAAAATCCATCTAGCGGGGGATACAATGAGCAGTTCTTC	CASSQNPSSGGYNEQFF
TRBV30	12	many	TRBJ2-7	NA	TGTGCCTGGGGCTCGGAATCATACGAGCAGTACTTC	CAWGSESYEQYF
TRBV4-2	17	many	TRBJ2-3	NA	TGTGCCAGCAGCCAAGAAGGGGTGGGGGCCCGCACAGATACGCAGTATTTT	CASSQEGVGARTDTQYF
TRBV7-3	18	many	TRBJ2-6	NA	TGTGCCAGCAGCTCCCAGGGACGGCGAAGCTCTGGGGCCAACGTCCTGACTTTC	CASSSQGRRSSGANVLTF
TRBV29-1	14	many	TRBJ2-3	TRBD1	TGCAGCGTTGTAAGGACAGGGCGCCCAGATACGCAGTATTTT	CSVVRTGRPDTQYF
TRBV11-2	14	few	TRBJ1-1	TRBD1	TGTGCCAGCAGCGCTCGACAGGGGGTCGCTGAAGCTTTCTTT	CASSARQGVAEAFF
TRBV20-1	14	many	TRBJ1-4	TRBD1	TGCAGTGCTATACAGGGGGCGGCTAATGAAAAACTGTTTTTT	CSAIQGAANEKLFF
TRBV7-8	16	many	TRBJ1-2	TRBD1	TGTGCCAGCAGCTATCGTGGGACAGGGGGCGACTATGGCTACACCTTC	CASSYRGTGGDYGYTF
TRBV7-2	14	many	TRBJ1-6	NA	TGTGCCAGCAGCTCCGGGCGTGGGAAATCACCCCTCCACTTT	CASSSGRGKSPLHF
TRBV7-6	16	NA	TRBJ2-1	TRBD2	TGTGCCAGCAGGGATCCGACTAGCGAACAATACAATGAGCAGTTCTTC	CASRDPTSEQYNEQFF